This T cell receptor (beta chain) is drawn from a study of OX40 agonist ivuxolimab in advanced cancers. Regarding the complete study: Ivuxolimab was a fully human IgG2 agonistic monoclonal antibody targeting the costimulatory receptor OX40 (CD134). Of the roughly 51 dose-escalation patients, hepatocellular carcinoma was present in around 19, melanoma in approximately 15, renal cell carcinoma in 9 and head and neck cancer in 9. The point of sequencing TCRbeta in the periphery was to test whether ivuxolimab changed TCR sequence diversity and drove clonal T-cell expansion. Intravenous ivuxolimab was administered to patients every 2 weeks at six dose levels: 0.01, 0.1, 0.3, 1.5, 3 and 10 mg/kg. Partial responses occurred in three dose-escalation patients: two with cutaneous melanoma and one with hepatocellular carcinoma. The dose-escalation cohort was almost 85% male with a mean age of around 64 years, ranging from about 20 to 85. The monotherapy dose-escalation portion (N ≈ 50 patients) of the phase I ivuxolimab trial is reported in the paper. Patients were allowed to have had prior anti-PD-1, anti-PD-L1 or anti-CTLA-4 therapy, and around two fifths of the dose-escalation patients had been treated with checkpoint inhibitors. Broader findings and caveats from the paper: Antigen specificity was not determined for the clonally expanded peripheral T cells. Partial responders in the 0.1-3.0 mg/kg groups had among the lowest normalized peripheral clonal expansion, especially among CD8+ T cells. At doses of 0.1 to 3.0 mg/kg, clonal expansion of both CD4+ and CD8+ blood T cells was observed from baseline to week 6. Low levels of normalized T-cell clonal expansion were also seen in some nonresponding patients. After ivuxolimab, expanded clones were on average more numerous among CD8+ T cells than among CD4+ T cells.

Note on this clone: Its specific antigen is unknown. Per-nucleotide qualities are absent, and no much larger clonotype sits a single base away.

To sequence the TCRbeta CDR3 region, genomic DNA was isolated from the sorted cells. The immunoSEQ Assay was used for sequencing of TCRbeta CDR3 regions. TCRdb took this table from immuneACCESS and kept in-frame rearrangements with V and J called. Such tables lack part of the clones; where checked against another copy, unresolved V genes explain under half of the gap, and the rest is unexplained. The sample records roughly 73,000 clones, roughly 80% of which are singletons. The ten largest account for around 0.96% of the sample. Patients with a history of autoimmune disease or receiving systemic immunosuppression were excluded from the trial. In every dose cohort, peripheral blood was drawn for TCR sequencing at baseline, cycle 4 day 1, and cycle 7 day 1. The samples were taken from a phase I, first-in-human, multicenter, open-label dose-escalation trial of ivuxolimab. Adults with locally advanced or metastatic melanoma, renal cell, hepatocellular, or head and neck squamous cell carcinoma were enrolled in the trial. Before TCR sequencing, CD4+ and CD8+ T cells were separately sorted from peripheral blood.

V lost 0 bases and J lost 0 bases, and the count of bases not matched to a germline gene is 5. The CDR3 has 17 amino acids, counting the end cysteine and phenylalanine. Only the CDR3 region is kept as DNA, spanning 51 bases read in frame from base 1. CDR1 and CDR2 are drawn from the germline V gene (reference sequence): MNHEY, SMNVEV. The source material was CD4+ or CD8+ T cells sorted from blood, sampled in a trial of the OX40 agonist ivuxolimab. The origin of this receptor is an adult with an advanced solid tumor such as melanoma, head and neck, liver or kidney cancer. Recombination linked TRBV27 to TRBJ1-1, and TRBD1 matches 9 of the central bases. The CDR3 amino acid sequence is: CASSLSVGTGLNTEAFF. The sequenced DNA: TGTGCCAGCAGTTTATCTGTGGGGACAGGGTTGAACACTGAAGCTTTCTTT.